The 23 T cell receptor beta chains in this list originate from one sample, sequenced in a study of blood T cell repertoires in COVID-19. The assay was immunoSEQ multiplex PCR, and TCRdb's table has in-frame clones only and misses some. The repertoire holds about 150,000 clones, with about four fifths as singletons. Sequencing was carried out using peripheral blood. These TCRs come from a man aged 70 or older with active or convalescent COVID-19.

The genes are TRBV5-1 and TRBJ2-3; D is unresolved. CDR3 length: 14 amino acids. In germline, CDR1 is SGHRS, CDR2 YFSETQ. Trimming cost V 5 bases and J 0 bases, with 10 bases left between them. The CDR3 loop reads CASREVLSTDTQYF. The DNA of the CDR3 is TGCGCCAGCAGAGAGGTACTAAGCACAGATACGCAGTATTTT.

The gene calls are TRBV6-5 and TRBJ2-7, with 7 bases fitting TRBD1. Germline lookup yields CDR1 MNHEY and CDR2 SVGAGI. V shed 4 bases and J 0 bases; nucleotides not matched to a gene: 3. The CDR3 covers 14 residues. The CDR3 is CASSLQGVSYEQYF. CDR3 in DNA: TGTGCCAGCAGTTTGCAGGGGGTCTCCTACGAGCAGTACTTC.

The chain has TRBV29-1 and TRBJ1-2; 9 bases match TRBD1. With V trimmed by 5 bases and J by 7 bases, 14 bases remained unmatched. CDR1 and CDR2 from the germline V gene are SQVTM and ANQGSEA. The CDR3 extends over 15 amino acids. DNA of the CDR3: TGCAGCGTTTCCCTTTATGGACAGGGGAGGGCTGGCTACACCTTC. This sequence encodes CSVSLYGQGRAGYTF.

CDR3 bases: TGTGCCAGCAGTTCCTGGAGCACTGAAGCTTTCTTT. Translated: CASSSWSTEAFF. The chain is built from TRBV28 and TRBJ1-1, with D unclear. Germline V gives CDR1 MDHEN, CDR2 SYDVKM. This CDR3 contains 12 residues. Trimming stripped 4 bases from V and 4 bases from J, with 7 bases between.

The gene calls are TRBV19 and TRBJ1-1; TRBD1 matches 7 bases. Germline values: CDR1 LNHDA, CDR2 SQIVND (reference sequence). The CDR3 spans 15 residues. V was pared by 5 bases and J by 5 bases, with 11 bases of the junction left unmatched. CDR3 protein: CASSEQGQVGTEAFF. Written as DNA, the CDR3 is TGTGCCAGTAGTGAACAGGGGCAGGTGGGAACTGAAGCTTTCTTT.

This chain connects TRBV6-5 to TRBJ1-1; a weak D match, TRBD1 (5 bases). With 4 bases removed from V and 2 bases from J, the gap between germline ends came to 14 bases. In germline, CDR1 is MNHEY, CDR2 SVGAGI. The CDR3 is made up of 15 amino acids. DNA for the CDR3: TGTGCCAGCAGTTCCGCCGCGGGGCAAAACACTGAAGCTTTCTTT. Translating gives CASSSAAGQNTEAFF.

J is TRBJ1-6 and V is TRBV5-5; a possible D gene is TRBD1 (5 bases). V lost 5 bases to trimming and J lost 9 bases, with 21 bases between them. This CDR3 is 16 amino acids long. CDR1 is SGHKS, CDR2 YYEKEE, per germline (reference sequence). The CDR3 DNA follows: TGTGCCAGCAGACTCGGCCCGGGGGAGCCTGGTTCACCCCTCCACTTT. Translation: CASRLGPGEPGSPLHF.

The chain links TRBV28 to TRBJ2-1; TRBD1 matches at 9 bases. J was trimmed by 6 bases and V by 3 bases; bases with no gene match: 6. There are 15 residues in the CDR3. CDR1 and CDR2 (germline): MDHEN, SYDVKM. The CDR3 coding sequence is TGTGCCAGCAGTTTGGGACAGGGCCGATTCAATGAGCAGTTCTTC. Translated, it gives CASSLGQGRFNEQFF.

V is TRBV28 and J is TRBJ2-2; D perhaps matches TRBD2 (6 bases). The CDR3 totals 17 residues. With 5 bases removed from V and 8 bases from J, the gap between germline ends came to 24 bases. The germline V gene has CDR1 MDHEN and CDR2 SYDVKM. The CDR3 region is CASSVLLYRRERGELFF. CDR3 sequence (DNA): TGTGCCAGCAGTGTCCTACTTTATCGGCGGGAACGAGGGGAGCTGTTTTTT.

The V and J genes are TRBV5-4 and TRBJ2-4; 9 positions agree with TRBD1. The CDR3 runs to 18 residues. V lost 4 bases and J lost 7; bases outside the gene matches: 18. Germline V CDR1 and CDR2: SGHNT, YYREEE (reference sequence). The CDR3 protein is CASSPGTGNGAPGNIQYF. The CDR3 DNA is TGTGCCAGCAGCCCCGGGACAGGGAATGGGGCGCCCGGGAACATTCAGTACTTC.

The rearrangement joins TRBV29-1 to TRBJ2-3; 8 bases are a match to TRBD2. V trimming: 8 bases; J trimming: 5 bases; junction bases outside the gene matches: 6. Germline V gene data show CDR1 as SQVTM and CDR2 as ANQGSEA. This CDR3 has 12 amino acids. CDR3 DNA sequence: TGCAGCCTTAGCGGGGTGGTAGATACGCAGTATTTT. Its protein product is CSLSGVVDTQYF.

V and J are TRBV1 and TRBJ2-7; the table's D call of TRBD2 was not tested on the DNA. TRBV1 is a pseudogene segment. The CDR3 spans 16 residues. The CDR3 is CTSSQAKPGDWGEQYF. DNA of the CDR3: TGCACCAGCAGCCAAGCCAAGCCCGGGGACTGGGGGGAGCAGTACTTC.

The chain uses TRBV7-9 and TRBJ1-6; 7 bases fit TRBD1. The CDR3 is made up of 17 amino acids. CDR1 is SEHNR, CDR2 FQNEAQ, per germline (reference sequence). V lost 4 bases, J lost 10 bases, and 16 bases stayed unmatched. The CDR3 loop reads CASSSSLRGQGWSPLHF. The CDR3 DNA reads TGTGCCAGCAGCTCCTCATTAAGGGGGCAGGGATGGTCACCCCTCCACTTT.

The CDR3 DNA sequence: TGTGCCAGCCAGGCCGGGTATCAAGACAGGAACAGGAATCAGCCCCAGCATTTT. It is translated as CASQAGYQDRNRNQPQHF. The chain is built from TRBV19 and TRBJ1-5; perhaps TRBD1 as D (6 bases). The CDR3 length is 18 residues. Looked up from germline, CDR1 is LNHDA and CDR2 is SQIVND (reference sequence). V gave up 9 bases and J gave up 4 bases, with 28 bases separating them.

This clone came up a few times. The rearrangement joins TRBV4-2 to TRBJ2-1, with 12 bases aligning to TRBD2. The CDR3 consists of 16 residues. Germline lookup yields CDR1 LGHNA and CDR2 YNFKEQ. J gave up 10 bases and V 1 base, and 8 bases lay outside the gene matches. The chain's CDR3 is CASSQVGASGRVEQFF. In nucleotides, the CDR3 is TGTGCCAGCAGCCAAGTGGGCGCTAGCGGGAGGGTCGAGCAGTTCTTC.

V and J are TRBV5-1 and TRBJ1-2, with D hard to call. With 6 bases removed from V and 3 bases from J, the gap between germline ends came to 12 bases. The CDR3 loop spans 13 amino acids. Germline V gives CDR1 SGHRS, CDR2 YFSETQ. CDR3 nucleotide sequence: TGCGCCAGCAAGGAGAGGGTAGACTATGGCTACACCTTC. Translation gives CASKERVDYGYTF.

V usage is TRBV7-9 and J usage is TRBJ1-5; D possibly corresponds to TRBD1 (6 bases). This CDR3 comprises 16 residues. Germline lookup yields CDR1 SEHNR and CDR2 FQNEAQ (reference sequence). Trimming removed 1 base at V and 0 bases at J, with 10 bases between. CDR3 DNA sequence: TGTGCCAGCAGCTTAGGCCGGGACATTAGCAATCAGCCCCAGCATTTT. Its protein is CASSLGRDISNQPQHF.

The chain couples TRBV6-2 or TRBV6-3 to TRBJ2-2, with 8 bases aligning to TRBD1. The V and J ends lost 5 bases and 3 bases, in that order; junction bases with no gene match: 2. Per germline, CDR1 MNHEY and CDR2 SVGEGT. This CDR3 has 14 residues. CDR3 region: CASSPTGDTGELFF. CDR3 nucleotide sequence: TGTGCCAGCAGTCCGACAGGGGACACCGGGGAGCTGTTTTTT.

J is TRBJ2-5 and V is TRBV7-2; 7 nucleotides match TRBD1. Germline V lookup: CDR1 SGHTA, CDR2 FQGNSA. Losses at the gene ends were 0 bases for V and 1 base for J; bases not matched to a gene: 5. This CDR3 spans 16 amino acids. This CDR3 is CASSLALSGGQETQYF. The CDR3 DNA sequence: TGTGCCAGCAGCTTAGCGCTCTCAGGGGGCCAAGAGACCCAGTACTTC.

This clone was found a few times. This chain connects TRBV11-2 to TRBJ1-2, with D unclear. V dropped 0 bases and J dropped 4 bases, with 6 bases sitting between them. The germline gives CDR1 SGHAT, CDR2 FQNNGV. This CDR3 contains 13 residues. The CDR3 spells CASSLDFSYGYTF. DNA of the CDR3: TGTGCCAGCAGCTTAGATTTCAGCTATGGCTACACCTTC.

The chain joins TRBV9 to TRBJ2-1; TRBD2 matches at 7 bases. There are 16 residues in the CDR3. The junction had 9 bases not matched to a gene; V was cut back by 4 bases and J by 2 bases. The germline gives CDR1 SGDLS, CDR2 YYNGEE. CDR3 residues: CASSLSGGVTYNEQFF. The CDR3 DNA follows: TGTGCCAGCAGCTTGTCGGGGGGAGTCACCTACAATGAGCAGTTCTTC.

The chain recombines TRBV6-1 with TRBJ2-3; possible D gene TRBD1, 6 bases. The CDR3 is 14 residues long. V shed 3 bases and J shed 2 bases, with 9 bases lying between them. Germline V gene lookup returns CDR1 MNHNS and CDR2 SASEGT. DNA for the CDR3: TGTGCCAGCAGTGACCGACAGGTCACAGATACGCAGTATTTT. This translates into CASSDRQVTDTQYF.

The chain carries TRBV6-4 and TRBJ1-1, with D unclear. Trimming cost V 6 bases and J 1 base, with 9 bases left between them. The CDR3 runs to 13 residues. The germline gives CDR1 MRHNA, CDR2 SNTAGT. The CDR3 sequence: CASRRRENTEAFF. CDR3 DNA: TGTGCCAGCAGACGACGGGAGAACACTGAAGCTTTCTTT.